This T cell receptor (beta chain) was sequenced for a study of STAT5B mutations in CD4+ large granular lymphocyte leukemia. CDR3 length equals 15 residues. The V gene lost 7 bases and the J gene lost 3 bases, with 19 bases spanning the gap. Germline V CDR1 and CDR2: LNHDA, SQIVND (reference sequence). Of note for this clone: The antigen is undetermined.

Overall study results and limits: Main leukemic clonotypes were patient-specific, but roughly 25% appeared at low frequency elsewhere. Without putative leukemic clones, patient CD4-sorted repertoires remained more clonal than healthy CD4+ repertoires. Compared with healthy controls (2/35), patient top clones favored TRBV06 (8/27).

Clones were sequenced by immunoSEQ multiplex PCR, and TCRdb holds only the in-frame ones, with some missing. This sample has tens of thousands of clones; 65% to 75% occur once, and the top ten carry around 1%. The TCR comes from a human donor in good health. Material for sequencing was CD4+ T cells from blood buffy coats. V gene TRBV19 combines with J gene TRBJ2-7; D possibly matches TRBD1 or TRBD2 (5 bases each). This CDR3 is CASNDPGTGNYEQYF. In nucleotides, the CDR3 is TGTGCCAGTAACGACCCCGGGACCGGTAACTACGAGCAGTACTTC. The variable domain in full, completed from reference TRBV19 and TRBJ2-7, reads DGGITQSPKYLFRKEGQNVTLSCEQNLNHDAMYWYRQDPGQGLRLIYYSQIVNDFQKGDIAEGYSVSREKKESFPLTVTSAQKNPTAFYLCASNDPGTGNYEQYFGPGTRLTVT.